This TCR beta chain comes out of a study of vaccination and CD4 T cells after COVID-19. This sample's time point: late sampling 161 to 241 days after vaccination in a few convalescent patients. Stated treatment: roughly nine-day PBMC culture with coronavirus spike peptide pools or control peptides (ViraFEST assay). Between the trimmed V and J ends, which lost 2 bases and 4 bases, there was a span of 17 bases. This CDR3 spans 16 amino acids. Germline CDR1 is MNHEY and CDR2 is SVGAGI. Note on this clonotype: Its antigen is unidentified.

Scientists ran DNA taken from cultured CD4+ T cells through the Oncomine TCR Beta short-read assay for sequencing. One entry per CDR3 protein, called by TCRdb with MiXCR from the PCR reads. The sample holds under 20,000 distinct CDR3 sequences, approximately 44% seen once. This chain connects TRBV6-5 to TRBJ2-5, with D tentatively TRBD2 (6 bases). The TCR originated in a human donor who had recovered from COVID-19. The sequencing here drew on CD4+ T cells from blood, cultured in vitro, taken about 7 months after SARS-CoV-2 vaccination. CDR3 DNA: TGTGCCAGCAGTTACGTATCTGCGGAGGGGCCAGAGACCCAGTACTTC. Translated: CASSYVSAEGPETQYF.